The 23 T cell receptor beta chains presented below share a single source sample, sequenced in a study of T cell repertoires in cytomegalovirus infection. TCRdb re-called the reads with MiXCR, one entry per CDR3 protein. There are roughly 920,000 distinct CDR3 sequences in the sample; around 29% occur only once, and around 15% lies in the top ten. Their antigens are not known. Sequencing was performed on cultured CD8+ T cells from PBMCs, taken from culture after CMV antigen stimulation. The receptors come from a human donor in good health (CMV status not recorded). Some clones in this sample may be carry-over from other donors' samples.

CDR3 loop: CASTRRVVNANTGELFF. The CDR3 nucleotides read TGTGCCAGCACCCGGCGGGTGGTTAACGCGAACACCGGGGAGCTGTTTTTT. The chain is built from TRBV6-5 and TRBJ2-2, with a weak D call TRBD2 (5 bases). This CDR3 has 17 amino acids. Trimming cost V 7 bases and J 0 bases, with 18 bases left between them. Per germline, CDR1 MNHEY and CDR2 SVGAGI.

On this clonotype: The junction departs from the called germline gene at one end, perhaps through a read error. The V and J genes are TRBV7-3 and TRBJ2-5; D may match TRBD1 or TRBD2 (6 bases each). Germline V CDR1 and CDR2: SGHTA, FQGTGA. The CDR3 sequence is 14 residues long. CDR3 amino acids: CASSFVGGQEIQYF. The DNA of the CDR3 is TGTGCCAGCAGCTTCGTGGGGGGACAAGAGATCCAGTACTTC.

This sequence joins TRBV6-5 and TRBJ2-3, with 8 bases matching TRBD2. The trim removed 6 bases at V and 6 bases at J, leaving 11 bases unmatched. CDR3 length equals 15 residues. CDR1 and CDR2 from the germline V gene are MNHEY and SVGAGI. In nucleotides, the CDR3 is TGTGCCAGCAGGGGGGGGAGCGGGGGCTCGGATACGCAGTATTTT. Residues: CASRGGSGGSDTQYF.

V and J are TRBV6-5 and TRBJ2-1; 8 bases align to TRBD2. CDR1 and CDR2 from the germline V gene are MNHEY and SVGAGI. The V segment lost 9 bases and the J segment 1 base; nucleotides outside the gene matches: 8. This CDR3 comprises 15 residues. In DNA, the CDR3 is TGTGCCAGTGACCCCGGGGGGGGGTCCTACAATGAGCAGTTCTTC. Translating it yields CASDPGGGSYNEQFF.

The CDR3 DNA sequence: TGTGCCAGTAGTATAGGTCCGGGGCAGTTCTTC. Protein: CASSIGPGQFF. The J gene is TRBJ2-1, the V gene TRBV19; D remains ambiguous. The germline CDR1 and CDR2 sequences are LNHDA and SQIVND (reference sequence). There are 11 residues in the CDR3. V lost 1 base, J lost 12 bases, and 7 bases lay in between.

This clonotype was detected once. This sequence may be a read error, since a much larger clone differs from it by one base. The J gene is TRBJ1-2, the V gene TRBV7-8; D gene uncertain. Germline lookup yields CDR1 SGHVS and CDR2 FQNEAQ. Trimming took 3 bases from V and 7 from J, leaving 18 bases between them. This CDR3 region has 15 residues. CDR3 region: CASSFEPGWRTGYTF. The CDR3 DNA reads TGTGCCAGCAGCTTCGAGCCGGGGTGGAGGACTGGCTACACCTTC.

The table lists this clonotype with a few counts. V gene TRBV5-6 combines with J gene TRBJ2-1; tentatively, D is TRBD1 or TRBD2 (5 bases each). CDR1 and CDR2 (germline): SGHDT, YYEEEE. The V end lost 4 bases, the J end lost 4 bases, and 18 bases lay between the germline ends. The length of the CDR3 is 16 residues. The CDR3 DNA sequence: TGTGCCAGCAGCCCATCTGAGGGGATCGGGTACAATGAGCAGTTCTTC. Residues: CASSPSEGIGYNEQFF.

This rearrangement joins TRBV27 to TRBJ2-3; D may be TRBD1 (6 bases). Germline V gene sequence: CDR1 MNHEY, CDR2 SMNVEV (reference sequence). V was cut by 5 bases and J by 0 bases, with 9 bases left in between. This CDR3 is 14 amino acids long. CDR3 DNA: TGTGCCAGCAGTACAGGGTACAGCACAGATACGCAGTATTTT. Residues: CASSTGYSTDTQYF.

This clonotype was detected a few times. V usage is TRBV2 and J usage is TRBJ2-7; maybe TRBD1 (6 bases). The CDR3 is 15 residues long. V gave up 8 bases and J gave up 6 bases, with 23 bases separating them. Germline values: CDR1 SNHLY, CDR2 FYNNEI. The CDR3, as DNA: TGTGCCAGCGAGGACAGTCCCAGACCTTCGGCCGAGCAGTACTTC. Translated, it gives CASEDSPRPSAEQYF.

This clonotype appeared a few times. CDR3 coding DNA: TGTGCCAGCAGTTACGACGACAGGGGCGAGCAGTACGTC. This codes for CASSYDDRGEQYV. The chain recombines TRBV6-5 with TRBJ2-7, with 8 bases lining up with TRBD1. Per the germline V gene, CDR1 is MNHEY and CDR2 is SVGAGI. After removal of 2 bases from V and 6 bases from J, the junction contained 3 bases not matched to a gene. The CDR3 runs to 13 residues.

The chain uses TRBV29-1 and TRBJ1-4; D unclear. V dropped 2 bases and J dropped 11 bases, with 9 bases sitting between them. CDR3 size: 11 residues. The germline gives CDR1 SQVTM, CDR2 ANQGSEA. The CDR3: CSVEKSAKLFF. For the CDR3, the DNA is TGCAGCGTTGAAAAGTCAGCGAAACTGTTTTTT. The variable domain in full, with the rest retrieved from reference TRBV29-1 and TRBJ1-4, is SAVISQKPSRDICQRGTSLTIQCQVDSQVTMMFWYRQQPGQSLTLIATANQGSEATYESGFVIDKFPISRPNLTFSTLTVSNMSPEDSSIYLCSVEKSAKLFFGSGTQLSVL.

This clonotype was detected only a few times. The rearrangement joins TRBV2 to TRBJ1-3; 8 bases map to TRBD1. With V trimmed by 5 bases and J by 0 bases, 3 bases remained unmatched. CDR1 is SNHLY, CDR2 FYNNEI, per germline. The CDR3 has 15 amino acids. CDR3 nucleotide sequence: TGTGCCAGCAGTTGGACAGGGACCTCTGGAAACACCATATATTTT. The encoded protein is CASSWTGTSGNTIYF.

The chain has TRBV5-1 and TRBJ2-1, with D perhaps TRBD2 (7 bases). Trimming shortened V by 0 bases and J by 12 bases, and 19 bases separated the two germline ends. The germline CDR1 and CDR2 sequences are SGHRS and YFSETQ. The CDR3 is made up of 15 amino acids. CDR3 residues: CASSLGGGGPAMQFF. DNA for the CDR3: TGCGCCAGCAGCTTGGGAGGGGGGGGGCCCGCCATGCAGTTCTTC.

This clonotype was counted a few times. This chain connects TRBV10-3 to TRBJ2-7, with D perhaps matching TRBD2 (6 bases). In germline, CDR1 is ENHRY, CDR2 SYGVKD. The CDR3 is made up of 15 amino acids. The V gene lost 6 bases and the J gene lost 5 bases, with 20 bases spanning the gap. The CDR3 DNA is TGTGCCATCAGGAGAACAGGCCTCGGAGGGCACGAGCAGTACTTC. As protein: CAIRRTGLGGHEQYF.

This chain links TRBV7-3 with TRBJ2-5, with D perhaps TRBD2 (6 bases). The germline V gene encodes CDR1 SGHTA and CDR2 FQGTGA. V shed 1 base and J shed 1 base, with 13 bases lying between them. CDR3 size: 16 residues. The CDR3 protein is CASSLRGAGLQETQYF. The CDR3 DNA reads TGTGCCAGCAGCTTAAGGGGCGCGGGGCTCCAAGAGACCCAGTACTTC.

This clonotype was counted between two and nine times. The CDR3 protein is CATSPTTGIDGYNEQFF. CDR3 in DNA: TGTGCCACCAGCCCTACGACAGGGATAGATGGATACAATGAGCAGTTCTTC. The genes are TRBV15 and TRBJ2-1, with 7 nucleotides matching TRBD1. The CDR3 totals 17 residues. The V gene end was trimmed by 5 bases and the J gene end by 4 bases; junction bases not matched to a gene: 14. Germline loops: CDR1 LNHNV, CDR2 YYDKDF (reference sequence).

J is TRBJ2-1 and V is TRBV6-1, with D possibly TRBD1 on 6 matching bases. CDR3 length equals 15 residues. The germline V and J ends were trimmed by 2 bases and 2 bases, with 10 bases remaining between them. Germline CDR1 and CDR2: MNHNS and SASEGT. CDR3 DNA sequence: TGTGCCAGCAGTGAACTTGGGGGCGCCTACAATGAGCAGTTCTTC. Translation: CASSELGGAYNEQFF.

This clonotype was counted only a few times. The rearrangement joins TRBV5-1 to TRBJ2-7; 8 bases line up with TRBD2. J was trimmed by 2 bases and V by 0 bases; bases with no gene match: 7. CDR3 size: 16 residues. Germline values: CDR1 SGHRS, CDR2 YFSETQ. CDR3 sequence reads: CASSLGVAGQTYEQYV. For the CDR3, the DNA is TGCGCCAGCAGCTTGGGGGTAGCGGGGCAAACCTACGAGCAGTACGTC.

This clonotype was counted many times. V gene TRBV5-1 combines with J gene TRBJ1-1, with D perhaps TRBD1 (6 bases). Germline V gene sequence: CDR1 SGHRS, CDR2 YFSETQ. V was pared by 7 bases and J by 1 base, with 14 bases between. The CDR3 totals 14 residues. The CDR3 here is CASGLRTANTEAFF. The DNA for the CDR3 is TGCGCCAGCGGATTGAGGACAGCGAACACTGAAGCTTTCTTT.

This rearrangement joins TRBV6-1 to TRBJ1-1; weak D call: TRBD1 (6 bases). CDR1 is MNHNS, CDR2 SASEGT, per germline. The CDR3 runs 15 residues. Trimming left V 5 bases short and J 4 bases short, with 17 bases between. This CDR3 is CASSIRRTEATEAFF. CDR3 coding DNA: TGTGCCAGCAGTATCCGCCGGACAGAGGCCACTGAAGCTTTCTTT.

Only a few counts were recorded for this clonotype. The V call is TRBV4-1, the J call TRBJ2-2; TRBD1 aligns across 8 bases. The CDR3 loop spans 15 amino acids. The germline CDR1 and CDR2 sequences are MGHRA and YSYEKL. The V segment lost 0 bases and the J segment 3 bases; nucleotides outside the gene matches: 0. The CDR3 DNA sequence: TGCGCCAGCAGCCAAGAGACAGGGGACACCGGGGAGCTGTTTTTT. Translated: CASSQETGDTGELFF.

V usage is TRBV5-6 and J usage is TRBJ2-3; 13 bases agree with TRBD2. With 4 bases clipped from V and 0 bases from J, the junction kept 5 bases outside the gene matches. Per germline, CDR1 SGHDT and CDR2 YYEEEE. The CDR3 spans 17 residues. CDR3 bases: TGTGCCAGCAGCAACCCGGGACTAGCGGGGAGCACAGATACGCAGTATTTT. Translation gives CASSNPGLAGSTDTQYF.

This clonotype appeared a few times. This sequence joins TRBV6-5 and TRBJ2-2; D is uncertain. The germline CDR1 and CDR2 sequences are MNHEY and SVGAGI. Trimming removed 2 bases at V and 6 bases at J, with 13 bases between. The CDR3 totals 15 residues. The CDR3 reads CASSYGSSSSGELFF. The CDR3 nucleotides read TGTGCCAGCAGTTACGGGTCTTCATCCTCCGGGGAGCTGTTTTTT.